The rows below give T cell receptor beta chains drawn from one sample of a study of T cell repertoires in cytomegalovirus infection. Antigens of these TCRs are unknown. From the reads, TCRdb called clonotypes with MiXCR, one entry per CDR3 protein. The data contain 450,000 to 600,000 distinct CDR3 sequences, roughly a third of them singletons. The sequencing here drew on cultured PBMCs, taken from culture after CMV antigen stimulation. These receptors all come from a human donor in good health (CMV status not recorded). Some clones in this sample may be carry-over from other donors' samples. The CDR3 runs from the conserved cysteine through the conserved F or W. D genes are given only for firm matches. Only some rows state a clone size, as once, few, many or a class for expanded clones.

TRBJ2-3 | TRBV7-3 | - | - | CASSPGEGRADTQYF | TGTGCCAGCAGCCCAGGGGAGGGCCGGGCAGATACGCAGTATTTT
TRBJ1-2 | TRBV10-3 | - | few | CAISSGTFDYGYTF | TGTGCCATCAGCTCCGGGACGTTTGACTATGGCTACACCTTC
TRBJ2-5 | TRBV12-3/TRBV12-4 | - | - | CASSPSEGRETQYF | TGTGCCAGCAGTCCAAGTGAGGGCCGAGAGACCCAGTACTTC
TRBJ1-1 | TRBV18 | - | - | CASSLRAGDVAFF | TGTGCCAGCTCACTCAGGGCAGGGGATGTAGCTTTCTTT
TRBJ1-1 | TRBV7-2 | - | few | CASSFEGTLNTEAFF | TGTGCCAGCAGCTTTGAGGGGACTTTGAACACTGAAGCTTTCTTT
TRBJ1-2 | TRBV20-1 | TRBD1 | - | CSARDIRGQGYTF | TGCAGTGCTAGGGACATTAGGGGACAGGGCTACACCTTC
TRBJ2-2 | TRBV24-1 | - | - | CATSDSPVGLGELFF | TGTGCCACCAGTGACTCCCCAGTGGGGCTCGGGGAGCTGTTTTTT
TRBJ1-1 | TRBV7-2 | - | few | CASSPLGTGIMNTEAFF | TGTGCCAGCAGCCCTCTCGGGACGGGAATCATGAACACTGAAGCTTTCTTT
TRBJ2-1 | TRBV2 | - | - | CASSFNPAHLMGF | TGTGCCAGCAGTTTTAATCCGGCTCACCTCATGGGCTTC
TRBJ2-7 | TRBV9 | TRBD1 | - | CASSVSLDRETEQYF | TGTGCCAGCAGCGTCTCCCTGGACAGGGAGACCGAGCAGTACTTC
TRBJ2-7 | TRBV4-1 | TRBD2 | - | CASSQRGTSGDEQYF | TGCGCCAGCAGCCAAAGGGGGACTAGCGGCGACGAGCAGTACTTC
TRBJ1-1 | TRBV6-6 | - | - | CASSYSGTRNTEAFF | TGTGCCAGCAGTTACTCGGGGACACGAAACACTGAAGCTTTCTTT
TRBJ2-5 | TRBV2 | TRBD2 | - | CASSEDSWTSGRADSGETQYF | TGTGCCAGCAGTGAAGATAGTTGGACTAGCGGGAGGGCCGACTCCGGGGAGACCCAGTACTTC
TRBJ2-1 | TRBV6-5 | TRBD2 | - | CASSGGDGQTRRGEQFF | TGTGCCAGCAGTGGGGGGGACGGTCAAACTCGCCGGGGTGAGCAGTTCTTC
TRBJ1-2 | TRBV30 | - | - | CAWSVQSAANYGYTF | TGTGCCTGGAGTGTACAGAGTGCAGCTAACTATGGCTACACCTTC